A single sample is the source of the 5 T cell receptor beta chains below, sequenced in a study of post-analysis software for immune sequencing data. General study points: When patients were compared with controls, four or five TRBV segments were more frequent, TRBV5-6, TRBV5-1 and TRBV20-1 among them.

Their recognized antigens are unknown. Unique molecular identifiers were built into the TCR beta cDNA libraries. MiXCR, applied by TCRdb to the PCR reads, yields one record per CDR3 protein. The sample includes some 800,000 distinct CDR3 sequences, around 45% of them seen just once. The sample taken for sequencing was blood. Receptor source: a girl aged 10-17 years with multiple sclerosis.

The V gene is TRBV20-1, the J gene TRBJ2-1, with 11 bases aligning to TRBD1. Germline assignment: CDR1 DFQATT and CDR2 SNEGSKA (reference sequence). This CDR3 comprises 14 residues. Trimming at V came to 3 bases and at J to 7 bases, leaving 5 bases not matched to a gene. This chain's CDR3 is CSARGTGGVNEQFF. CDR3 DNA sequence: TGCAGTGCTAGGGGGACAGGGGGGGTTAATGAGCAGTTCTTC.

There are a few counts of this clonotype. This chain joins TRBV7-3 and TRBJ1-1, with D hard to call. CDR3 length equals 13 residues. The germline gives CDR1 SGHTA, CDR2 FQGTGA. The V end was cut by 1 base, the J end by 0 bases, with 3 bases between. The CDR3 sequence is CASSLSLNTEAFF. The CDR3 bases are TGTGCCAGCAGCTTAAGCTTGAACACTGAAGCTTTCTTT. Variable domain in full (rest from reference TRBV7-3 and TRBJ1-1): GAGVSQTPSNKVTEKGKYVELRCDPISGHTALYWYRQSLGQGPEFLIYFQGTGAADDSGLPNDRFFAVRPEGSVSTLKIQRTERGDSAVYLCASSLSLNTEAFFGQGTRLTVV.

This clonotype was observed a few times. V gene TRBV7-3 combines with J gene TRBJ1-2; D may be TRBD1 (5 bases). The CDR3 spans 17 residues. Germline CDR1 reads SGHTA; CDR2 reads FQGTGA. V lost 3 bases and J lost 4, with 21 bases in between. CDR3 sequence: CASSFAGNRGLGYGYTF. In DNA, the CDR3 is TGTGCCAGCAGCTTCGCGGGGAATAGGGGACTTGGCTATGGCTACACCTTC.

This chain uses TRBV7-6 with TRBJ2-1; D is possibly TRBD2 (5 bases). Germline CDR1 SGHVS, CDR2 FNYEAQ. V shed 5 bases and J shed 0 bases, with 14 bases lying between them. The CDR3 runs 16 residues. CDR3 sequence reads: CASSPRTPLSYNEQFF. Written as DNA, the CDR3 is TGTGCCAGCAGCCCCCGGACTCCCCTCTCCTACAATGAGCAGTTCTTC.

The chain couples TRBV2 to TRBJ1-2; D is unresolved. Germline assignment: CDR1 SNHLY and CDR2 FYNNEI. This CDR3 has 13 amino acids. Deletions cut 2 bases from V and 3 bases from J, with 7 bases between. The CDR3 bases are TGTGCCAGCAGTGAACGAGAGGACTATGGCTACACCTTC. It translates to CASSEREDYGYTF.